Listed below are T cell receptor beta chains from one sample, sequenced in a study of shared clonotypes between healthy human individuals. The protocol was immunoSEQ multiplex PCR, while the TCRdb copy is restricted to in-frame clones and leaves out a portion. The table shows over a million clones, with approximately 80% occurring only once. What was sequenced was memory CD4+ T cells from PBMCs. The origin of the receptors is a man between 18 and 29 years old in good health. Some clones in this sample may be carry-over from other donors' samples. Both conserved end residues are part of each CDR3. D genes are given only for firm matches. Clone size appears in some rows only: once, few, many, or a class for an expanded clone.

J: TRBJ1-4
size: -
V: TRBV2
D: TRBD1
DNA: TGTGCCAGCAGGCCGGGACAGGGATACGAAAAACTGTTTTTT
CDR3: CASRPGQGYEKLFF

J: TRBJ2-1
size: -
V: TRBV28
D: TRBD1
DNA: TGTGCCAGCAGTTCCCGGGACAGGGGTCTGACTTACAATGAGCAGTTCTTC
CDR3: CASSSRDRGLTYNEQFF

J: TRBJ2-7
size: few
V: TRBV5-1
D: -
DNA: TGCGCCAGCAGCCTCCCGACAGGATACGAGCAGTACTTC
CDR3: CASSLPTGYEQYF

J: TRBJ2-1
size: -
V: TRBV2
D: -
DNA: TGTGCCAGCAGTGAAAGTTCCTCCTACAATGAGCAGTTCTTC
CDR3: CASSESSSYNEQFF

J: TRBJ2-7
size: -
V: TRBV28
D: -
DNA: TGTGCCAGCAGGCCCGGGTGGGGGAAAAGATACTACGAGCAGTACTTC
CDR3: CASRPGWGKRYYEQYF

J: TRBJ2-7
size: -
V: TRBV14
D: TRBD2
DNA: TGTGCCAGCAGCCCCCTAGCGGGAGGGCCGAGGGAGCAGTACTTC
CDR3: CASSPLAGGPREQYF

J: TRBJ2-7
size: -
V: TRBV5-1
D: TRBD1
DNA: TGCGCCAGCAGGGGACAGGGAAGTTCGTACGAGCAGTACTTC
CDR3: CASRGQGSSYEQYF

J: TRBJ1-2
size: -
V: TRBV19
D: TRBD1
DNA: TGTGCCAGTAGTCCAACGTACGGGACAGTTAACTATGGCTACACCTTC
CDR3: CASSPTYGTVNYGYTF

J: TRBJ1-2
size: -
V: TRBV28
D: TRBD1
DNA: TGTGCCAGCAGTTTTCCCCTCGTCACAGGGGGTCTAGAGGGCTACACCTTC
CDR3: CASSFPLVTGGLEGYTF

J: TRBJ2-1
size: many
V: TRBV5-1
D: -
DNA: TGCGCCAGCAGCCCGGGTCCAGTCTACAATGAGCAGTTCTTC
CDR3: CASSPGPVYNEQFF

J: TRBJ1-2
size: -
V: TRBV30
D: TRBD1
DNA: TGTGCCTGGAGCCCCGACAGGGGCTATGGCTACACCTTC
CDR3: CAWSPDRGYGYTF

J: TRBJ1-1
size: -
V: TRBV27
D: -
DNA: TGTGCCAGCAGTCCAGCAAATTGGGGAGGAACTGAAGCTTTCTTT
CDR3: CASSPANWGGTEAFF

J: TRBJ1-2
size: -
V: TRBV11-2
D: -
DNA: TGTGCCAGCAGGCCCGCAGGCGGCTATGGCTACACCTTC
CDR3: CASRPAGGYGYTF

J: TRBJ2-5
size: -
V: TRBV11-2
D: -
DNA: TGTGCCAGCAGCTTTTCCGGGTCGGAGACCCAGTACTTC
CDR3: CASSFSGSETQYF

J: TRBJ1-3
size: -
V: TRBV29-1
D: -
DNA: TGCAGCGTTCTCGAGAGAGGGTTCCCTGGAAACACCATATATTTT
CDR3: CSVLERGFPGNTIYF

J: TRBJ2-3
size: once
V: TRBV9
D: -
DNA: TGTGCCAGCAGCGTAGGGGGCCGGCCGGCCACAGATACGCAGTATTTT
CDR3: CASSVGGRPATDTQYF

J: TRBJ2-7
size: -
V: TRBV28
D: -
DNA: TGTGCCAGCAGCCCCCCTATCGACGAGCAGTACTTC
CDR3: CASSPPIDEQYF

J: TRBJ2-3
size: -
V: TRBV7-2
D: -
DNA: TGTGCCAGCCGCCTCACTCGCACAGATACGCAGTATTTT
CDR3: CASRLTRTDTQYF

J: TRBJ2-6
size: -
V: TRBV6-1
D: TRBD1
DNA: TGTGCCAGCAGTGAAAGGCCGGGACAGGGGGCGAGTGGGGCCAACGTCCTGACTTTC
CDR3: CASSERPGQGASGANVLTF

J: TRBJ1-1
size: many
V: TRBV5-1
D: -
DNA: TGCGCCAGCAGCCGCGGACAGATTAGCATGAACACTGAAGCTTTCTTT
CDR3: CASSRGQISMNTEAFF

J: TRBJ1-6
size: -
V: TRBV7-8
D: TRBD1
DNA: TGTGCCAGCAGCTTCCAACAGGGGGCCCTCCACTTT
CDR3: CASSFQQGALHF

J: TRBJ2-2
size: -
V: TRBV5-1
D: -
DNA: TGCGCCAGCAGCTGGGACATCGCCTCGAACACCGGGGAGCTGTTTTTT
CDR3: CASSWDIASNTGELFF

J: TRBJ1-1
size: -
V: TRBV6-1
D: -
DNA: TGTGCCAGCAGCACGCGGGGGAACACTGAAGCTTTCTTT
CDR3: CASSTRGNTEAFF

J: TRBJ2-1
size: few
V: TRBV5-1
D: TRBD2
DNA: TGCGCCAGCAGCTCAAGGGGGACTAGCGGGACCCGCGGTAACAATGAGCAGTTCTTC
CDR3: CASSSRGTSGTRGNNEQFF

J: TRBJ2-5
size: -
V: TRBV6-5
D: TRBD1
DNA: TGTGCCAGCACCGCGACAGGGGGCGCGGGGACCCAGTACTTC
CDR3: CASTATGGAGTQYF

J: TRBJ2-1
size: -
V: TRBV30
D: -
DNA: TGTGCCTGGCGGGCGGGTAACACCTACAATGAGCAGTTCTTC
CDR3: CAWRAGNTYNEQFF

J: TRBJ1-4
size: -
V: TRBV15
D: -
DNA: TGTGCCACCAGCAGAGATCTGTCCGCAGGGACCATTGGAAAACTGTTTTTT
CDR3: CATSRDLSAGTIGKLFF

J: TRBJ2-7
size: -
V: TRBV15
D: -
DNA: TGTGCCACCAGCAGAGATTTTCCGGGTTCGTACGAGCAGTACTTC
CDR3: CATSRDFPGSYEQYF

J: TRBJ2-4
size: -
V: TRBV11-2
D: TRBD2
DNA: TGTGCCAGCAGCCCTAGACTAGCCGGGGTGAAAAACATTCAGTACTTC
CDR3: CASSPRLAGVKNIQYF

J: TRBJ2-2
size: once
V: TRBV4-2
D: -
DNA: TGTGCCAGCAGCCAAGGTACCCAAGGGCAGCCCTACACCGGGGAGCTGTTTTTT
CDR3: CASSQGTQGQPYTGELFF

J: TRBJ2-2
size: few
V: TRBV19
D: TRBD1
DNA: TGTGCCAGTAGGACCGGGACAGGGAACACCGGGGAGCTGTTTTTT
CDR3: CASRTGTGNTGELFF

J: TRBJ2-5
size: -
V: TRBV4-2
D: TRBD2
DNA: TGTGCCAGCAGCCAAGGGGCTCGGGGACTAGGGGGAGAGACCCAGTACTTC
CDR3: CASSQGARGLGGETQYF

J: TRBJ2-7
size: -
V: TRBV11-2
D: TRBD1
DNA: TGTGCCAGCAGCTTACAGGGGGACGCCTACGAGCAGTACTTC
CDR3: CASSLQGDAYEQYF

J: TRBJ1-4
size: -
V: TRBV27
D: -
DNA: TGTGCCAGCAGTTTATTTCCTCATCATTCCCCAGGTGAAAAACTGTTTTTT
CDR3: CASSLFPHHSPGEKLFF

J: TRBJ2-2
size: -
V: TRBV30
D: -
DNA: TGTGCCTGGAGTTCAGGGCTCGCCGGGGAGCTGTTTTTT
CDR3: CAWSSGLAGELFF

J: TRBJ2-7
size: -
V: TRBV27
D: TRBD2
DNA: TGTGCCAGCAGTTCACCCCTAGCGGGAGCCTACGAGCAGTACTTC
CDR3: CASSSPLAGAYEQYF

J: TRBJ1-1
size: -
V: TRBV9
D: -
DNA: TGTGCCAGCAGCCGGGGCCGAGGGCCTGAAGCTTTCTTT
CDR3: CASSRGRGPEAFF

J: TRBJ2-5
size: -
V: TRBV5-1
D: TRBD2
DNA: TGCGCCAGCAGCCCAGGGACTAGCGGGAGTCAAGAGACCCAGTACTTC
CDR3: CASSPGTSGSQETQYF

J: TRBJ1-3
size: -
V: TRBV28
D: -
DNA: TGTGCCAGCAGTTTGGCAGTGTCGCCTAGTGGAAACACCATATATTTT
CDR3: CASSLAVSPSGNTIYF

J: TRBJ2-1
size: -
V: TRBV6-4
D: TRBD2
DNA: TGTGCCAGCAGTCGAGCACTAGCGGGAATCGATGAGCAGTTCTTC
CDR3: CASSRALAGIDEQFF

J: TRBJ2-3
size: few
V: TRBV6-1
D: -
DNA: TGTGCCAGCGGCCAGGCAGTCCTGAATACGCAGTATTTT
CDR3: CASGQAVLNTQYF